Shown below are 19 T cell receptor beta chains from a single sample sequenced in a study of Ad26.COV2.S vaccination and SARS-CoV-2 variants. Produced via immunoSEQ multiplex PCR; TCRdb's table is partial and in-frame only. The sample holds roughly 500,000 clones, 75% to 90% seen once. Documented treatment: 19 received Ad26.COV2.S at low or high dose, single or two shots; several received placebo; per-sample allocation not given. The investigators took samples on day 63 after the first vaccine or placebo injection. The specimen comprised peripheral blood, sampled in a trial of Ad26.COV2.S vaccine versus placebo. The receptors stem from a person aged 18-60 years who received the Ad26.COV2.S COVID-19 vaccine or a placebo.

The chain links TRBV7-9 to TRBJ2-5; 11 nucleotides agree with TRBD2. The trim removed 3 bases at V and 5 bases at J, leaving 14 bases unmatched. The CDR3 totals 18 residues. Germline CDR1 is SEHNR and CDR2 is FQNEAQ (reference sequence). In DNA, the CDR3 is TGTGCCAGCAGCTTTCCGGTAACGGGACTAGCGGAATTCGAGACCCAGTACTTC. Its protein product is CASSFPVTGLAEFETQYF. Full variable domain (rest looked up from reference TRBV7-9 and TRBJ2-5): DTGVSQNPRHKITKRGQNVTFRCDPISEHNRLYWYRQTLGQGPEFLTYFQNEAQLEKSRLLSDRFSAERPKGSFSTLEIQRTEQGDSAMYLCASSFPVTGLAEFETQYFGPGTRLLVL.

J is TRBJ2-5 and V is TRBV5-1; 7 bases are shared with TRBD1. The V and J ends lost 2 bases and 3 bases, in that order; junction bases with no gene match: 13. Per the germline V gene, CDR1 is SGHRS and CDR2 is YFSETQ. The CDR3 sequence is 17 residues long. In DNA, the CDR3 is TGCGCCAGCAGCTTAGGCTTGACCGGGACAGAGAAAGAGACCCAGTACTTC. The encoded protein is CASSLGLTGTEKETQYF.

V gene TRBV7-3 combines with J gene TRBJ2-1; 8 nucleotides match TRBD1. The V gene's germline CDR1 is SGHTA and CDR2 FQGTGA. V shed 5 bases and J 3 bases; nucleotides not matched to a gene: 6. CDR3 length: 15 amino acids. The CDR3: CASSLQTGDYNEQFF. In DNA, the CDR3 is TGTGCCAGCAGCCTCCAGACAGGGGACTACAATGAGCAGTTCTTC. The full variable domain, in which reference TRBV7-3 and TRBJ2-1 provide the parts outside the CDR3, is GAGVSQTPSNKVTEKGKYVELRCDPISGHTALYWYRQSLGQGPEFLIYFQGTGAADDSGLPNDRFFAVRPEGSVSTLKIQRTERGDSAVYLCASSLQTGDYNEQFFGPGTRLTVL.

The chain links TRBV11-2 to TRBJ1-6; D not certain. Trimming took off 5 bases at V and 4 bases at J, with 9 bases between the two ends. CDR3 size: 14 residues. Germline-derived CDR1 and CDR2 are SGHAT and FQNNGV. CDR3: CASSHGAYNSPLHF. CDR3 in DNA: TGTGCCAGCAGCCACGGAGCATATAATTCACCCCTCCACTTT.

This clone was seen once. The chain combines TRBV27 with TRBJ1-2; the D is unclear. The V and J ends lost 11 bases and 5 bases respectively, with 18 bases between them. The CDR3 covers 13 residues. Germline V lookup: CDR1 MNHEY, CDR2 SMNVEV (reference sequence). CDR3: CAAAPGVGYGYTF. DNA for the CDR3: TGTGCCGCAGCCCCCGGTGTGGGGTATGGCTACACCTTC.

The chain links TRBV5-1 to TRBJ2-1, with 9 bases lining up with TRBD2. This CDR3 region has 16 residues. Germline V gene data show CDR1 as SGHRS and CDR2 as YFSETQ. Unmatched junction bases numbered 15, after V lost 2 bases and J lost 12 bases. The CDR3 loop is CASSLIGGGVLVGQFF. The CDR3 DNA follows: TGCGCCAGCAGCTTAATAGGCGGGGGGGTTTTGGTCGGGCAGTTCTTC.

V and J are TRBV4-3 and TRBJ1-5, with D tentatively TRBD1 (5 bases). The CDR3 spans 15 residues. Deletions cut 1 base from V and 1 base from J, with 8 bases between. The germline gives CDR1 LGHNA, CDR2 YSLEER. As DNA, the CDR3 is TGCGCCAGCAGCCAAGTCCAGGGAAGCAATCAGCCCCAGCATTTT. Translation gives CASSQVQGSNQPQHF.

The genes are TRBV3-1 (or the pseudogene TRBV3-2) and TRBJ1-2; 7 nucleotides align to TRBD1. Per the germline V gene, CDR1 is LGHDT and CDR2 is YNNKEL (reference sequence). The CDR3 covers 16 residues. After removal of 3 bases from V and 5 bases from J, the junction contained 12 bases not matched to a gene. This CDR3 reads CASSQADRVLKYGYTF. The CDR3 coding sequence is TGTGCCAGCAGCCAGGCTGACAGGGTTCTGAAGTATGGCTACACCTTC.

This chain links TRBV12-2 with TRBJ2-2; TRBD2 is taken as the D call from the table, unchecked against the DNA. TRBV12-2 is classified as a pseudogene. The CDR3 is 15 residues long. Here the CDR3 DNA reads TGTGCAAGTCGCTCCCCCCGTAAGGCGGGCGGGGAGCTGTTTTTT. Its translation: CASRSPRKAGGELFF.

The CDR3, as DNA: TGTGCCAGCAGTTACTGGGGGACAGGAGACACTGAAGCTTTCTTT. It encodes CASSYWGTGDTEAFF. This sequence joins TRBV6-5 and TRBJ1-1; 8 nucleotides agree with TRBD1. Unmatched junction bases numbered 4, after V lost 1 base and J lost 3 bases. The germline CDR1 and CDR2 sequences are MNHEY and SVGAGI. This CDR3 is built from 15 residues.

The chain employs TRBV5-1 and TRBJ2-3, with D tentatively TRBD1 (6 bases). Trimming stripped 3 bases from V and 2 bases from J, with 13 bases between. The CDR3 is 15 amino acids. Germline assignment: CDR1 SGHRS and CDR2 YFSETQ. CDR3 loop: CASSSDSLFTDTQYF. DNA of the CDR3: TGCGCCAGCAGCTCGGACAGCCTCTTCACAGATACGCAGTATTTT. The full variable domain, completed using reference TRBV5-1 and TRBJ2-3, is KAGVTQTPRYLIKTRGQQVTLSCSPISGHRSVSWYQQTPGQGLQFLFEYFSETQRNKGNFPGRFSGRQFSNSRSEMNVSTLELGDSALYLCASSSDSLFTDTQYFGPGTRLTVL.

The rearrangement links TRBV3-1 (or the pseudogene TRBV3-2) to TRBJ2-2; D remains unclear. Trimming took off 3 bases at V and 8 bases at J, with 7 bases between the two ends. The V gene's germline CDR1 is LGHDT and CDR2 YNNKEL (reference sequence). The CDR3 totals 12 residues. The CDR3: CASSQSRGELFF. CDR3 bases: TGTGCCAGCAGCCAGTCTAGAGGGGAGCTGTTTTTT.

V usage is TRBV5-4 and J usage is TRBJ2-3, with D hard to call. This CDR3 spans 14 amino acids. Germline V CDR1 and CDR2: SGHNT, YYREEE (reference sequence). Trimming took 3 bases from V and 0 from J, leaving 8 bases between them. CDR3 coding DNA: TGTGCCAGCAGCTCGCCCAGGAGCACAGATACGCAGTATTTT. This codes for CASSSPRSTDTQYF. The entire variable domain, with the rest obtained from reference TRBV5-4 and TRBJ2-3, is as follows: ETGVTQSPTHLIKTRGQQVTLRCSSQSGHNTVSWYQQALGQGPQFIFQYYREEENGRGNFPPRFSGLQFPNYSSELNVNALELDDSALYLCASSSPRSTDTQYFGPGTRLTVL.

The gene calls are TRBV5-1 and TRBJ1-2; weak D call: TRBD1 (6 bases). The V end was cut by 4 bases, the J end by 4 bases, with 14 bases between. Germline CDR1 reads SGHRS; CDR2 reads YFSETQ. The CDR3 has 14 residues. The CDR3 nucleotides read TGCGCCAGCAGCCGAGAGACAGGTGTCTATGGCTACACCTTC. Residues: CASSRETGVYGYTF.

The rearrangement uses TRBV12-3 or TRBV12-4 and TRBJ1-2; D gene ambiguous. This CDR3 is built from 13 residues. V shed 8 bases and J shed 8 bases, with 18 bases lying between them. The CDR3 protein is CASSPRREVGYTF. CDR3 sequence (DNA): TGTGCCAGCTCCCCCAGAAGGGAGGTAGGCTACACCTTC.

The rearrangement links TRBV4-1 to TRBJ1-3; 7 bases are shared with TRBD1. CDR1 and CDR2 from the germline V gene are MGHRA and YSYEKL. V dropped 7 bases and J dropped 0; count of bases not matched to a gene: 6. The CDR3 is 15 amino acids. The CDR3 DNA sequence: TGCGCCAGCAACCCGAACAGGGGCTCTGGAAACACCATATATTTT. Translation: CASNPNRGSGNTIYF.

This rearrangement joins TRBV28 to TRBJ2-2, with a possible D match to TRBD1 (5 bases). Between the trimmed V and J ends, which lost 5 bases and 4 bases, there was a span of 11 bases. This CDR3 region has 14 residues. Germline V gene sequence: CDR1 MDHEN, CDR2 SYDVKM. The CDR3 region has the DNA TGTGCCAGCAGTGGCGGACATACCACCGGGGAGCTGTTTTTT. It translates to CASSGGHTTGELFF.

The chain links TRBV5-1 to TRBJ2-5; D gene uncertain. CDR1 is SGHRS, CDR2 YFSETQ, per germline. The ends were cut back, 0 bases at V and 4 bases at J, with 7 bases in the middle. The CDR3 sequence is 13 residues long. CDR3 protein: CASSLGFGETQYF. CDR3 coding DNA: TGCGCCAGCAGCTTGGGGTTTGGAGAGACCCAGTACTTC.

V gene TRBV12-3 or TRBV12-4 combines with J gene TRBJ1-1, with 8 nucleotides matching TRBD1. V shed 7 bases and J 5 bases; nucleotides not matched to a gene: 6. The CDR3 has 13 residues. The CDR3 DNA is TGTGCCAGCACCCTCCAGGGGGCAACTGAAGCTTTCTTT. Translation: CASTLQGATEAFF.